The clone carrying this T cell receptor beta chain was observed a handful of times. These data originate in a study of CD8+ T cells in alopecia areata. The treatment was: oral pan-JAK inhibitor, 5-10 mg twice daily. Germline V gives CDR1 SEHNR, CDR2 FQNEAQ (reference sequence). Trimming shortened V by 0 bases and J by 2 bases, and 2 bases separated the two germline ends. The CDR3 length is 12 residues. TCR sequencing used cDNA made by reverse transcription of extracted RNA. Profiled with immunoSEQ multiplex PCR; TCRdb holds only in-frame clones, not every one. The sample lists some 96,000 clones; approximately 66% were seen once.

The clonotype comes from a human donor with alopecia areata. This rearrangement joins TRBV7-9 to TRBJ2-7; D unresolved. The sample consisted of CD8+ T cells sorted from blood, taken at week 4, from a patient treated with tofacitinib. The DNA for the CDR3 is TGTGCCAGCAGCTTAGCCACCTACGAGCAGTACTTC. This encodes CASSLATYEQYF.